This record covers a single T cell receptor beta chain. Its specificity is unknown. This sample was taken from a study of T cell responses to AZD1222 COVID-19 vaccine. General study results and limits: The donor group comprised mostly white British people and more females; the analysis possibly underestimated clonal diversity. Seropositive at baseline were only 5 or 6 AZD1222 recipients. Dominant at 160-218 and 743-854, vaccine-associated CD4 TCRs also spanned spike. Following two doses of AZD1222, Spike-specific TCR breadth and depth rose.

Profiled with immunoSEQ multiplex PCR; TCRdb holds only in-frame clones, not every one. Of some 95,000 clones listed, roughly 90% are singletons. This CDR3 spans 13 amino acids. Trimming removed 3 bases from V and 5 bases from J, with 10 bases in between. The source was peripheral blood, collected on day 0 of MenACWY control vaccination. The rearrangement joins TRBV12-3 or TRBV12-4 to TRBJ1-1, with D possibly matching TRBD1 (5 bases). This receptor was taken from an adult in good health. The CDR3 is CASSLRDRTEAFF. CDR3 coding DNA: TGTGCCAGCAGTTTGCGGGACCGGACTGAAGCTTTCTTT.